These 17 T cell receptor beta chains share one sample of origin, sequenced in a study of cytomegalovirus exposure and HLA in healthy donors. Assay used: immunoSEQ multiplex PCR; TCRdb lists only in-frame clones, some missing. The sample includes just under 75,000 clones, roughly 94% of them seen just once. Sample: PBMCs. These receptors were collected from a woman between 18 and 29 years old in good health and CMV-seropositive.

J is TRBJ1-6 and V is TRBV7-9, with D possibly being TRBD1 (5 bases). The germline V gene has CDR1 SEHNR and CDR2 FQNEAQ (reference sequence). The V gene lost 7 bases and the J gene lost 0 bases, with 16 bases spanning the gap. The CDR3 has 17 residues. In DNA form, the CDR3 reads TGTGCCAGCACCTCTTGGGGGGGTAACTCCTATAATTCACCCCTCCACTTT. Its translation: CASTSWGGNSYNSPLHF.

This clone was picked up a small number of times. This chain links TRBV10-1 with TRBJ1-2; D is perhaps TRBD1 (5 bases). CDR1 WNHNN and CDR2 SYGVQD come from the germline V gene (reference sequence). V lost 9 bases and J 5 bases, leaving 22 bases between the germline ends. The CDR3 contains 15 residues. The CDR3 nucleotides read TGCGCCAGAAAAAGAACGGGGGATCAAGGGTATGGCTACACCTTC. Protein: CARKRTGDQGYGYTF.

In nucleotides, the CDR3 is TGTGCCAGCAACCCAGGGGTTAGCAATCAGCCCCAGCATTTT. Its translation: CASNPGVSNQPQHF. This chain uses TRBV28 with TRBJ1-5; D may be TRBD1 (6 bases). Trimming cost V 7 bases and J 0 bases, with 10 bases left between them. From germline, CDR1 is MDHEN and CDR2 SYDVKM. This CDR3 comprises 14 residues.

The J gene is TRBJ1-1, the V gene TRBV28; 7 nucleotides match TRBD1. V shed 4 bases and J 0 bases; nucleotides not matched to a gene: 5. This CDR3 spans 15 amino acids. Per the germline V gene, CDR1 is MDHEN and CDR2 is SYDVKM. This CDR3 reads CASSWGQLMNTEAFF. CDR3 nucleotide sequence: TGTGCCAGCAGTTGGGGACAGCTCATGAACACTGAAGCTTTCTTT.

The chain uses TRBV6-5 and TRBJ2-3; 9 bases map to TRBD2. Germline V gene data show CDR1 as MNHEY and CDR2 as SVGAGI. The V and J ends lost 2 bases and 0 bases, in that order; junction bases with no gene match: 0. The CDR3 runs to 15 residues. CDR3 in DNA: TGTGCCAGCAGTTACACTAGCGGGAGCACAGATACGCAGTATTTT. Encoded protein: CASSYTSGSTDTQYF.

The gene calls are TRBV10-3 and TRBJ2-5; 7 nucleotides match TRBD1. This CDR3 is built from 15 residues. V lost 10 bases, J lost 2 bases, and 13 bases stayed unmatched. The germline CDR1 and CDR2 sequences are ENHRY and SYGVKD. CDR3 sequence: CATARTGTTQETQYF. The DNA of the CDR3 is TGTGCCACCGCCCGGACAGGTACTACACAAGAGACCCAGTACTTC.

This chain links TRBV5-1 with TRBJ2-2; 13 nucleotides agree with TRBD2. Germline V gene data show CDR1 as SGHRS and CDR2 as YFSETQ. The ends lost 4 bases at V and 1 base at J; junction bases unmatched: 10. CDR3 length: 19 amino acids. DNA for the CDR3: TGCGCCAGCAGCCAAACGACTAGCGGGGGGAAAATGAACACCGGGGAGCTGTTTTTT. It is translated as CASSQTTSGGKMNTGELFF. Full variable domain (rest looked up from reference TRBV5-1 and TRBJ2-2): KAGVTQTPRYLIKTRGQQVTLSCSPISGHRSVSWYQQTPGQGLQFLFEYFSETQRNKGNFPGRFSGRQFSNSRSEMNVSTLELGDSALYLCASSQTTSGGKMNTGELFFGEGSRLTVL.

CDR3 nucleotides: TGTGCCAGCAGTTTTGTTGCAGGGGGAGGATATGGCTACACCTTC. It is translated as CASSFVAGGGYGYTF. The chain couples TRBV28 to TRBJ1-2; 7 bases map to TRBD1. The CDR3 length is 15 residues. Germline V gives CDR1 MDHEN, CDR2 SYDVKM. V was pared by 3 bases and J by 5 bases, with 9 bases of the junction left unmatched.

The chain couples TRBV5-1 to TRBJ2-3; maybe TRBD2 (6 bases). The CDR3 extends over 19 amino acids. CDR1 is SGHRS and CDR2 is YFSETQ in the germline V gene. Trimming stripped 0 bases from V and 3 bases from J, with 23 bases between. CDR3 DNA sequence: TGCGCCAGCAGCTTGGGAGTAGTGTATGGCGGGAACTCGACAGATACGCAGTATTTT. As protein: CASSLGVVYGGNSTDTQYF.

The rearrangement links TRBV7-2 to TRBJ1-2; the D gene is possibly TRBD1 (6 bases). Trimming pared 5 bases from V and 4 bases from J, leaving 11 bases between. This CDR3 region has 13 residues. Germline-derived CDR1 and CDR2 are SGHTA and FQGNSA. The CDR3 bases are TGTGCCAGCAGCCTACAGGGCTCCTATGGCTACACCTTC. It is translated as CASSLQGSYGYTF.

Only a few counts were recorded for this clone. The rearrangement uses TRBV7-8 and TRBJ2-2, with TRBD1 matching over 8 bases. Germline trimming cut 5 bases from V and 5 bases from J; bases unmatched to any gene: 13. CDR3 size: 17 residues. Germline CDR1 SGHVS, CDR2 FQNEAQ. CDR3 loop: CASSRQQGAVMTGELFF. For the CDR3, the DNA is TGTGCCAGCAGCCGACAGCAGGGGGCGGTCATGACCGGGGAGCTGTTTTTT.

The J gene is TRBJ2-3, the V gene TRBV6-5, with a possible D match to TRBD2 (5 bases). Between the trimmed V and J ends, which lost 6 bases and 2 bases, there was a span of 15 bases. The CDR3 loop spans 15 amino acids. In germline, CDR1 is MNHEY, CDR2 SVGAGI. Written as DNA, the CDR3 is TGTGCCAGCAGACGGACCCTGGGAGACACAGATACGCAGTATTTT. Protein sequence: CASRRTLGDTDTQYF.

On this clone: Different DNA sequences within this sample yield the same CDR3. The rearrangement links TRBV28 to TRBJ1-5; a possible D gene is TRBD1 (5 bases). Germline V CDR1 and CDR2: MDHEN, SYDVKM. With 3 bases removed from V and 3 bases from J, the gap between germline ends came to 12 bases. CDR3 length: 15 residues. In nucleotides, the CDR3 is TGTGCCAGCAGTTTCGGAGGGGCCTACAATCAGCCCCAGCATTTT. The encoded protein is CASSFGGAYNQPQHF.

This clone appeared a few times. J is TRBJ1-2 and V is TRBV5-1, with TRBD1 identical over 8 bases. The J segment lost 4 bases and the V segment lost 4 bases, leaving 12 bases of the junction unmatched. The germline CDR1 and CDR2 sequences are SGHRS and YFSETQ. CDR3 size: 16 residues. The CDR3 here is CASSPSGTGDPYGYTF. CDR3 DNA: TGCGCCAGCAGCCCCTCCGGGACAGGCGACCCCTATGGCTACACCTTC.

The J gene is TRBJ2-3, the V gene TRBV19; perhaps TRBD1 as D (7 bases). CDR3 length equals 16 residues. Germline CDR1 reads LNHDA; CDR2 reads SQIVND (reference sequence). V was pared by 4 bases and J by 4 bases, with 18 bases between. The CDR3, as DNA: TGTGCCAGTAGTAAGGGGGCTAGAAGGAGGGCAGATACGCAGTATTTT. It yields the protein CASSKGARRRADTQYF. Full variable domain (outside the CDR3, taken from reference TRBV19 and TRBJ2-3): DGGITQSPKYLFRKEGQNVTLSCEQNLNHDAMYWYRQDPGQGLRLIYYSQIVNDFQKGDIAEGYSVSREKKESFPLTVTSAQKNPTAFYLCASSKGARRRADTQYFGPGTRLTVL.

This sequence joins TRBV4-3 and TRBJ2-3; D unresolved. V lost 1 base and J 6 bases, leaving 17 bases between the germline ends. Germline V gene lookup returns CDR1 LGHNA and CDR2 YSLEER. The CDR3 is 16 residues long. The CDR3 nucleotides read TGCGCCAGCAGCCAAGTCTTGGCATTTGTAACGGATACGCAGTATTTT. It encodes CASSQVLAFVTDTQYF.

The V and J genes are TRBV11-2 and TRBJ2-3; TRBD2 matches 10 bases. Germline loops: CDR1 SGHAT, CDR2 FQNNGV. V shed 3 bases, J shed 5 bases, and the junction held 5 bases outside the gene matches. This CDR3 is 15 amino acids long. This CDR3 is CASSFSGGAGDTQYF. The CDR3 DNA follows: TGTGCCAGCAGCTTCAGCGGGGGGGCAGGAGATACGCAGTATTTT.